This entry is about one T cell receptor (beta chain). The V end was cut by 4 bases, the J end by 6 bases, with 12 bases between. Germline assignment: CDR1 SQVTM and CDR2 ANQGSEA. This CDR3 contains 12 residues. The sample belongs to a study of shared clonotypes between healthy human individuals. Study-wide context: The donors, a couple of women and three men, were aged 18 to 49.

TCRdb's copy holds only in-frame clones and misses some; the assay was immunoSEQ multiplex PCR. The sample yields 1.4 million to 1.5 million clones, over 95% seen once. The sequenced material came from naive CD4+ T cells sorted from blood. As to subset: CD45RA+ positively selected. The chain has TRBV29-1 and TRBJ2-5; D remains unclear. This receptor was taken from a man aged 25 to 45 in good health. The CDR3 loop reads CSVAASFQTQYF. The DNA for the CDR3 is TGCAGCGTTGCCGCGTCTTTTCAGACCCAGTACTTC.